This TCR beta chain was documented in a study of patients and donors after allogeneic stem cell transplantation. TCRdb reprocessed the RT-PCR reads via MiXCR and lists one record per CDR3 protein. Seen here are about 89,000 distinct CDR3 sequences, approximately 49% observed once, and the top ten hold more than 55%. Germline V lookup: CDR1 SGHDN, CDR2 FVKESK. The V end lost 0 bases, the J end lost 9 bases, and 12 bases lay between the germline ends. The length of the CDR3 is 15 residues. This TCR came from a human donor who was either an allogeneic HSCT recipient or a stem cell or donor lymphocyte infusion donor (not recorded which). It is not recorded whose cells these are; they may come from a transplant donor. The gene calls are TRBV14 and TRBJ1-6, with unresolved D. The source material was blood, either unsorted or a sorted T cell fraction (not recorded which). The CDR3 nucleotides read TGTGCCAGCAGCCAAGATCGGGTGGGATTTTCACCCCTCCACTTT. The encoded protein is CASSQDRVGFSPLHF.